These T cell receptor beta chains were read from a single sample in a study of OX40 agonist ivuxolimab in advanced cancers. Using immunoSEQ multiplex PCR, the repertoire was profiled, and TCRdb retains in-frame clones only, with some absent. The sample has 80,000 to 95,000 clones; around nine tenths are singletons. This specimen consisted of CD4+ or CD8+ T cells sorted from blood, obtained in a trial of the OX40 agonist ivuxolimab. Source of these receptors: an adult with an advanced solid tumor such as melanoma, head and neck, liver or kidney cancer. Each CDR3 is given with its conserved first and last residue. The D gene is left open where the match is weak. Size is stated for part of the rows, as once, few or many counts, or as a class when the clone is expanded.

CASSTPRAGILSNEKLFF TGTGCCAGCTCGACACCGAGGGCAGGGATACTGTCTAATGAAAAACTGTTTTTT NA NA 18 TRBJ1-4 TRBV18
CASSLTGTGITGELFF TGTGCCAGCAGTCTCACCGGGACAGGGATTACCGGGGAGCTGTTTTTT TRBD1 few 16 TRBJ2-2 TRBV27
CASSEKHTEAFF TGTGCCAGCAGTGAAAAACACACTGAAGCTTTCTTT NA NA 12 TRBJ1-1 TRBV6-1
CASSLRTGESGANVLTF TGCGCCAGCAGCTTGAGGACAGGGGAGTCTGGGGCCAACGTCCTGACTTTC TRBD1 NA 17 TRBJ2-6 TRBV5-1
CASTTGLAHQDTQYF TGTGCCAGCACCACTGGACTAGCGCATCAAGATACGCAGTATTTT TRBD2 NA 15 TRBJ2-3 TRBV6-1
CASSDQGTGELFF TGTGCCAGCAGTGATCAGGGTACCGGGGAGCTGTTTTTT NA NA 13 TRBJ2-2 TRBV6-4
CASSIDGGTGELFF TGTGCCAGTAGTATAGATGGCGGCACCGGGGAGCTGTTTTTT NA NA 14 TRBJ2-2 TRBV19
CSVAGQGGSYNSPLHF TGCAGCGTTGCCGGACAGGGTGGCTCCTATAATTCACCCCTCCACTTT TRBD1 once 16 TRBJ1-6 TRBV29-1
CASPGGTLSRYTF TGTGCCAGCCCAGGGGGGACCCTCTCTCGCTACACCTTC TRBD1 NA 13 TRBJ1-2 TRBV5-8
CATSRSGANNSPLHF TGTGCCACCAGCAGGTCCGGGGCTAATAATTCACCCCTCCACTTT NA NA 15 TRBJ1-6 TRBV15
CASSYLSGGGDTQYF TGCGCCAGCAGTTATCTTAGCGGGGGAGGAGATACGCAGTATTTT TRBD2 NA 15 TRBJ2-3 TRBV10-1
CASSVAPQGSYGYTF TGTGCCAGCAGCGTGGCACCCCAGGGATCCTATGGCTACACCTTC NA NA 15 TRBJ1-2 TRBV9
CASSLEETSGVFRMSNEQFF TGTGCCAGCAGCTTAGAGGAGACTAGCGGGGTATTTCGAATGAGCAATGAGCAGTTCTTC TRBD2 NA 20 TRBJ2-1 TRBV11-2
CASSARGTDTEAFF TGTGCCAGCAGTGCCAGGGGGACGGACACTGAAGCTTTCTTT TRBD1 NA 14 TRBJ1-1 TRBV6-1
CASSYLGQGHPGYTF TGTGCCAGCAGTTATCTGGGACAGGGTCACCCTGGCTACACCTTC TRBD1 once 15 TRBJ1-2 TRBV6-5